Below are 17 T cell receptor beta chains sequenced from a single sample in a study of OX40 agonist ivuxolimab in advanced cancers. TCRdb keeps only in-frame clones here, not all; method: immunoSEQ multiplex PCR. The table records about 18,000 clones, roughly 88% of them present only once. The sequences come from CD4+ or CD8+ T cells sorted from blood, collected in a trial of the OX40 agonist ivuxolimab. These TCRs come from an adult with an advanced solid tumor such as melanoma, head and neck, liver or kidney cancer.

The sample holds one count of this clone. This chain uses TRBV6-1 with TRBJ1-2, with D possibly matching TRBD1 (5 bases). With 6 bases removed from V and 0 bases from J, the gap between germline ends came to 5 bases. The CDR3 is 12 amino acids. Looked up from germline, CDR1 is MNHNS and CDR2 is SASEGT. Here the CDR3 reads CASRDTNYGYTF. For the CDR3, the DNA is TGTGCCAGCAGGGACACTAACTATGGCTACACCTTC.

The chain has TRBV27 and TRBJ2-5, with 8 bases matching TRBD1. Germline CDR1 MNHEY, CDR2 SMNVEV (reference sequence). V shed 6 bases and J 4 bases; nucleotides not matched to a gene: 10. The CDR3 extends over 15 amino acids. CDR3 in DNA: TGTGCCAGCAGAACCCAAACAGGGGGAAGAGAGACCCAGTACTTC. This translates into CASRTQTGGRETQYF.

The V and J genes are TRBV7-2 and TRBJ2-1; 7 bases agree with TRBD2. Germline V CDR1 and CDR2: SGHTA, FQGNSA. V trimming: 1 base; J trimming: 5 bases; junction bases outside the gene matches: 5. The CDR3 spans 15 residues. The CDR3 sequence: CASSLVSSGHNEQFF. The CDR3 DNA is TGTGCCAGCAGCTTAGTCTCTAGCGGCCACAATGAGCAGTTCTTC.

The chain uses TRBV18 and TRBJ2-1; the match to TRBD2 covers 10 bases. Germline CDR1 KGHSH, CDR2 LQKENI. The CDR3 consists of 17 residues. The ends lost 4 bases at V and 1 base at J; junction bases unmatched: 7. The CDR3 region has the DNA TGTGCCAGCTCACAACTCACGACTAGCGGGTCCTACAATGAGCAGTTCTTC. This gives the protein CASSQLTTSGSYNEQFF.

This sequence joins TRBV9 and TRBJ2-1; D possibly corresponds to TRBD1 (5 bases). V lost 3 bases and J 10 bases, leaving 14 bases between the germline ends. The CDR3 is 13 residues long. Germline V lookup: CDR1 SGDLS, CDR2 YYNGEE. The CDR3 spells CASSDPLREEQFF. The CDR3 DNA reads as TGTGCCAGCAGCGACCCCCTCAGGGAAGAGCAGTTCTTC.

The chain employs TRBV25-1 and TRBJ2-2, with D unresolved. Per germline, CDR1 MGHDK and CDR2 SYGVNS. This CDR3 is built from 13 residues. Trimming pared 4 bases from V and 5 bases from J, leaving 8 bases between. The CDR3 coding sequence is TGTGCCAGCAGTGCCCCCGGGACCGGGGAGCTGTTTTTT. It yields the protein CASSAPGTGELFF.

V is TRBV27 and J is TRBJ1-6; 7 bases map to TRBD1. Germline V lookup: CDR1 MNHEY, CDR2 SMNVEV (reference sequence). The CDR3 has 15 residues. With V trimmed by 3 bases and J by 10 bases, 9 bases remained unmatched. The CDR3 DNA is TGTGCCAGCAGTTTGACAGGGTACCCGGGGTCACCCCTCCACTTT. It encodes CASSLTGYPGSPLHF.

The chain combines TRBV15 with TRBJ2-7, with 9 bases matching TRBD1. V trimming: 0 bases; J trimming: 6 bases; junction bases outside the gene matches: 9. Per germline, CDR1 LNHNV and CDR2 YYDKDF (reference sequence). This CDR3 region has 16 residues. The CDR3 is CATSRDRGTGSSEQYF. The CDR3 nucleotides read TGTGCCACCAGCAGAGATCGCGGGACAGGGTCGAGCGAGCAGTACTTC.

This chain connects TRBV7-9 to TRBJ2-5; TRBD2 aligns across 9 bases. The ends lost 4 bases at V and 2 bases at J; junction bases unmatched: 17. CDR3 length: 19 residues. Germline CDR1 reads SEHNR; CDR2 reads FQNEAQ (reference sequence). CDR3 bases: TGTGCCAGCAGCTCAACTTTAGTGGTCCTAGCGGGACAACAAGAGACCCAGTACTTC. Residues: CASSSTLVVLAGQQETQYF.

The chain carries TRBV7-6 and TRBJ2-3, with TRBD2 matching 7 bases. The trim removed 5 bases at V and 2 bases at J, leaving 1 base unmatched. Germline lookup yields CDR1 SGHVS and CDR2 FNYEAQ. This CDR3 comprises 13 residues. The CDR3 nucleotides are TGTGCCAGCAGCGAGCGGGACACAGATACGCAGTATTTT. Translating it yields CASSERDTDTQYF.

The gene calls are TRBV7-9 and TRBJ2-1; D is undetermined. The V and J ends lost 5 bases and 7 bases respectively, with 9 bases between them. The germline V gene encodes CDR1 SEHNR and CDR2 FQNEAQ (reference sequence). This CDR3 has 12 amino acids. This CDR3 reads CASSGPENEQFF. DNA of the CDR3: TGTGCCAGCAGCGGGCCGGAGAATGAGCAGTTCTTC.

CDR3 DNA sequence: TGTGCCAGCAGCTTAGTGGGAGGGCAAAGAGGCTATGGCTACACCTTC. This sequence encodes CASSLVGGQRGYGYTF. The chain recombines TRBV7-9 with TRBJ1-2; the D is unclear. V was shortened by 1 base and J by 4 bases, with 16 bases between the two germline ends. Germline V lookup: CDR1 SEHNR, CDR2 FQNEAQ (reference sequence). This CDR3 contains 16 residues.

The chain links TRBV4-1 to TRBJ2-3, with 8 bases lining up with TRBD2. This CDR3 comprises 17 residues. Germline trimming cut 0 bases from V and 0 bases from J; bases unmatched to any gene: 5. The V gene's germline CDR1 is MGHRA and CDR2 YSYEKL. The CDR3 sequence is CASSQDGLAGSTDTQYF. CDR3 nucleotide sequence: TGCGCCAGCAGCCAAGATGGGCTAGCGGGTAGCACAGATACGCAGTATTTT.

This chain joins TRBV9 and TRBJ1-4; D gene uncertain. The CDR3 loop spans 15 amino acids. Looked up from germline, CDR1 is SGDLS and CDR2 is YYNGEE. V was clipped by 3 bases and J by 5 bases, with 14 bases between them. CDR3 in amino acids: CASSDSGSDNEKLFF. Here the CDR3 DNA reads TGTGCCAGCAGCGATTCGGGGTCGGACAATGAAAAACTGTTTTTT.

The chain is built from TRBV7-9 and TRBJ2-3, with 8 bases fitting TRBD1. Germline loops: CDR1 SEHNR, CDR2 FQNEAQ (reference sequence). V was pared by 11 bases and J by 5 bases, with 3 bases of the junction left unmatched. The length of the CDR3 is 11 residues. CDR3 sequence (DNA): TGTGCCCAGGGGGCGGGAGATACGCAGTATTTT. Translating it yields CAQGAGDTQYF.

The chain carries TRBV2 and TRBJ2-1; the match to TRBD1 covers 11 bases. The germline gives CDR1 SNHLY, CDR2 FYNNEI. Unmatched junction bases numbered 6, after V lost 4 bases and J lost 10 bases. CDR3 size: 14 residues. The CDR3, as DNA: TGTGCCAGCAGTGTTGGACAGGGGGCTGGGGAGCAGTTCTTC. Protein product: CASSVGQGAGEQFF.

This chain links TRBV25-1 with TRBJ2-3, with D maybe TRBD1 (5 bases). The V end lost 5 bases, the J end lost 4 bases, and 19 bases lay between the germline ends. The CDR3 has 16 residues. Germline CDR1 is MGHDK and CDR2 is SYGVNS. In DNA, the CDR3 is TGTGCCAGCAGTAAATCCCCAGGGATAGTAGCAGATACGCAGTATTTT. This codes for CASSKSPGIVADTQYF.